The TCR beta chain under discussion was sequenced for a study of blood T cell repertoires in COVID-19. Study at large: Samples representing acute and convalescent COVID-19 were sourced from the United States, Italy and Spain. Sources were T cells, B-cell-depleted T cells, or PBMCs; the material itself was cDNA or gDNA.

This clone appeared a single time. Between the trimmed V and J ends, which lost 0 bases and 1 base, there was a span of 7 bases. CDR1 is SGHRS and CDR2 is YFSETQ in the germline V gene. The CDR3 is 14 residues long. In the authors' methods: It was from reference gene primer amplification that nucleated cell counts were estimated. TCRdb's table, derived via immunoSEQ multiplex PCR, lists solely in-frame clones and lacks some. V, J and clone size are taken as reported in that table, and D and trimming were inferred from the DNA itself. This sample yields over 150,000 clones, of which about three quarters are seen a single time; under 2% belongs to the top ten.

Sequenced sample: peripheral blood. V gene TRBV5-1 combines with J gene TRBJ1-2, with D unclear. The TCR originated in an elderly man with acute or convalescent COVID-19. The CDR3 DNA follows: TGCGCCAGCAGCTTGGGAACTAGTAACTATGGCTACACCTTC. This translates into CASSLGTSNYGYTF.